This T cell receptor beta chain was found in a study of blood T cells in healthy people across ages. Regarding the study as a whole: One million T cells yielded diversity estimates that were considered underestimates.

PBMCs numbering at least 6 million were isolated per sample. The sample holds many counts of this clonotype. As yet, its antigen is unknown. It was with a sample-barcoded 5' primer and a J-beta primer mix that a second PCR of about 6 to 11 cycles was run. Via MiXCR, TCRdb re-called the 5' RACE reads, giving one row per CDR3 protein. The table records more than 600,000 distinct CDR3 sequences, approximately 25% of them present only once. The V gene lost 1 base and the J gene lost 3 bases, with 6 bases spanning the gap. The CDR3 is made up of 13 amino acids. This sample was also put to use in a study of T cells of mothers and their children. As reported in that work: For unrelated pairs as for related ones, thymic selection shapes TCR recombination output similarly. Normalized overlap was always slightly, never significantly, higher in related than unrelated mother-child pairs.

The rearrangement links TRBV12-3 or TRBV12-4 to TRBJ1-2; D is ambiguous. This receptor was taken from a boy aged 5-17 years in good health. The sequenced material came from blood. Written as DNA, the CDR3 is TGTGCCAGCAGTTTAGAGGGCTACTATGGCTACACCTTC. It codes for CASSLEGYYGYTF.